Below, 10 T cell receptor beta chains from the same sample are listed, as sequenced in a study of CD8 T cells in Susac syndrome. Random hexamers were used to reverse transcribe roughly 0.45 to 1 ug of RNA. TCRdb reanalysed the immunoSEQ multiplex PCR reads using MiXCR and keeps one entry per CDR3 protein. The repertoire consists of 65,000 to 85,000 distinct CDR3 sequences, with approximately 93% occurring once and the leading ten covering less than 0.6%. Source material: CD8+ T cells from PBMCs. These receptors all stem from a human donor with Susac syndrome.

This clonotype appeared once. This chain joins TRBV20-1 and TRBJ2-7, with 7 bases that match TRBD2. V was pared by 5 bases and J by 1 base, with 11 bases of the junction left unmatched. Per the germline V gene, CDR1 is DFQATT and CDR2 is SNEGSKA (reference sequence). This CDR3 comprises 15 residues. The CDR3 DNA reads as TGCAGTGCTTACCCTGGACTAGAGAGTTCCTACGAGCAGTACTTC. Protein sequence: CSAYPGLESSYEQYF.

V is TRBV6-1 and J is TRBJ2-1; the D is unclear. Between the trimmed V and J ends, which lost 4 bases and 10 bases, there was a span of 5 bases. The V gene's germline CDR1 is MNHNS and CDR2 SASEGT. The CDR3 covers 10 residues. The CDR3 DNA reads TGTGCCAGCAGTGTTGGAGAGCAGTTCTTC. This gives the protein CASSVGEQFF.

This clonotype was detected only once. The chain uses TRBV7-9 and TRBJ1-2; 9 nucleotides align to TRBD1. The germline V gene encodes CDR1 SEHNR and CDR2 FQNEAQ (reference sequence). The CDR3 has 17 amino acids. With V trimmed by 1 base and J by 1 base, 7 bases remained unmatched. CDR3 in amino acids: CASSLGFGTGLNYGYTF. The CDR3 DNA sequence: TGTGCCAGCAGCTTAGGGTTTGGGACAGGGCTTAACTATGGCTACACCTTC. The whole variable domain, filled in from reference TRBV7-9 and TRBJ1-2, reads DTGVSQNPRHKITKRGQNVTFRCDPISEHNRLYWYRQTLGQGPEFLTYFQNEAQLEKSRLLSDRFSAERPKGSFSTLEIQRTEQGDSAMYLCASSLGFGTGLNYGYTFGSGTRLTVV.

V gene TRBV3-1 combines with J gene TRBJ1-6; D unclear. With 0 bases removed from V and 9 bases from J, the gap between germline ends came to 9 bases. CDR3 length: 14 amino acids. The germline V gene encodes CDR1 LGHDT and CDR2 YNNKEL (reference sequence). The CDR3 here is CASSQDYNSSPLHF. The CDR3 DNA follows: TGTGCCAGCAGCCAAGATTACAACAGTTCACCCCTCCACTTT.

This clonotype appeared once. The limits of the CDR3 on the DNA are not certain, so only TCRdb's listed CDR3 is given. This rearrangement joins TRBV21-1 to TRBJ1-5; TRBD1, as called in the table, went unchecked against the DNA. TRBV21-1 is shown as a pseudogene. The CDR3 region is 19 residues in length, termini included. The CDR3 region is CASSKENRGVGAGNQPQHF.

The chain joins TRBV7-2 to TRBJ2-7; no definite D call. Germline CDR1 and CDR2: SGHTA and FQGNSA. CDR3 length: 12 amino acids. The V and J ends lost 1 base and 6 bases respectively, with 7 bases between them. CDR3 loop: CASSLDKREQYF. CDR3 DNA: TGTGCCAGCAGCTTAGACAAACGCGAGCAGTACTTC.

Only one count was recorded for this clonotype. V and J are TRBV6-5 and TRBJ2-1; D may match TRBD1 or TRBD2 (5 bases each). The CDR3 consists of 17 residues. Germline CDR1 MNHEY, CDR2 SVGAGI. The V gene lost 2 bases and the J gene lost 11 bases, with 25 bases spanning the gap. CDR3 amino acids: CASSYPQDRDALIQQFF. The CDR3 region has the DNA TGTGCCAGCAGTTACCCTCAGGACCGGGACGCTTTAATACAGCAGTTCTTC.

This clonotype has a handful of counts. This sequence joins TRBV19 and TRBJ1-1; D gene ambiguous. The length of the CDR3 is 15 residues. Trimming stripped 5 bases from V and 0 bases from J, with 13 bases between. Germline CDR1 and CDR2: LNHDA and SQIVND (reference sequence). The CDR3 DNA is TGTGCCAGTAGTTTAGGCCAGAGTATGAACACTGAAGCTTTCTTT. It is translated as CASSLGQSMNTEAFF.

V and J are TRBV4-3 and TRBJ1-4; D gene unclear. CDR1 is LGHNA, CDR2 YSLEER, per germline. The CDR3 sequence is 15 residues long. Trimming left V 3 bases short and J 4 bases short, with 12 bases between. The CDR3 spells CASSQVANSNEKLFF. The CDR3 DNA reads TGCGCCAGCAGCCAGGTCGCCAACAGTAATGAAAAACTGTTTTTT.

CDR3 coding DNA: TGTGCCAGTAAAGAGGGGACTAGGCCCTTGGATGAGCAGTTCTTC. Translating gives CASKEGTRPLDEQFF. The chain has TRBV2 and TRBJ2-1; 8 bases fit TRBD2. The CDR3 has 15 residues. In germline, CDR1 is SNHLY, CDR2 FYNNEI. J gave up 8 bases and V 9 bases, and 15 bases lay outside the gene matches.